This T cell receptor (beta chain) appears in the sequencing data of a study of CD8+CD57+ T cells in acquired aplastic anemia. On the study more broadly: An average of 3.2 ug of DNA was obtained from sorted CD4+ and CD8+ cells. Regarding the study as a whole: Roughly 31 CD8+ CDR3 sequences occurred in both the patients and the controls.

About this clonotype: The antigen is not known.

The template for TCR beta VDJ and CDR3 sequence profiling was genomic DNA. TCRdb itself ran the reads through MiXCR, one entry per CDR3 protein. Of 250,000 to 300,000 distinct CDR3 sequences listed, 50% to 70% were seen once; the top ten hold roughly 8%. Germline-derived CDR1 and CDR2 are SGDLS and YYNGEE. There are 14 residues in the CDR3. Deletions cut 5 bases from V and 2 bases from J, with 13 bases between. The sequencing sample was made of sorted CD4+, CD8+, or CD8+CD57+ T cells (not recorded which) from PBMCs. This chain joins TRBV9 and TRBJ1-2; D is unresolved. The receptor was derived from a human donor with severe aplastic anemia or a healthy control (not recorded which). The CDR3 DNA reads TGTGCCAGCAGAGGCGAGGGATCAAACTATGGCTACACCTTC. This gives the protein CASRGEGSNYGYTF.